This paragraph reports one T cell receptor (beta chain). Its target is not known. The CDR3 length is 13 residues. CDR1 is MNHEY, CDR2 SVGAGI, per germline. V shed 2 bases, J shed 9 bases, and the junction held 3 bases outside the gene matches. Assay used: immunoSEQ multiplex PCR; TCRdb lists only in-frame clones, some missing. The repertoire has 1,600 or so clones, roughly 71% of them found once; the top ten carry around 36%. The data stem from a study of PD-1 blockade in classical Hodgkin lymphoma. Whole-study findings and limits: It was among complete responders that baseline diversity resembled that of newly diagnosed patients.

Every one of the patients relapsed after autologous stem cell transplantation (brentuximab vedotin exposure was variable). PBMCs, once thawed, yielded CD8+ T cells isolated by magnetic negative selection. The chain uses TRBV6-5 and TRBJ2-7, with 11 bases identical to TRBD1. Sample: CD8+ T cells from blood, taken at baseline. This clonotype was obtained from a human donor with classical Hodgkin lymphoma. In DNA, the CDR3 is TGTGCCAGCAGTTACGGACAGGGGGCGTGGCAGTACTTC. Protein: CASSYGQGAWQYF.